The rows below give T cell receptor beta chains drawn from one sample of a study of spatial heterogeneity in lung cancer. One entry per CDR3 protein, called by TCRdb with MiXCR from the 5' RACE reads. The sample shows 3,500 to 4,500 distinct CDR3 sequences, about a quarter of them seen only once. Sequenced material: PBMCs, taken at follow-up. Every receptor here comes from a male donor with early-stage non-small cell lung cancer. The CDR3 runs from the conserved cysteine through the conserved F or W. A D gene is named only where the DNA matches it firmly. A row's size may be missing; if present it is once, few, many or a size class.

clone size | J gene | V gene | D gene | CDR3 protein | CDR3 DNA
medium-sized | TRBJ1-1 | TRBV2 | TRBD1 | CASSGPWGQGRAFF | TGTGCCAGCAGTGGCCCCTGGGGACAGGGAAGAGCTTTCTTT
once | TRBJ2-3 | TRBV7-9 | TRBD1 | CASSPRQGFTDTQYF | TGTGCCAGCAGCCCCAGACAGGGATTCACAGATACGCAGTATTTT
NA | TRBJ2-1 | TRBV7-3 | NA | CASSFRRGVGEQFF | TGTGCCAGCAGCTTCCGGAGGGGGGTCGGTGAGCAGTTCTTC
medium-sized | TRBJ1-2 | TRBV4-1 | NA | CASSQDLVSANGYTF | TGCGCCAGCAGCCAAGATCTGGTCTCAGCAAATGGCTACACCTTC
medium-sized | TRBJ2-5 | TRBV28 | NA | CASSHPQQETQYF | TGTGCCAGCAGCCATCCTCAACAAGAGACCCAGTACTTC
few | TRBJ2-1 | TRBV7-2 | TRBD1 | CASSPGTGSSYNEQFF | TGTGCCAGCAGCCCCGGGACAGGGAGCTCCTACAATGAGCAGTTCTTC
many | TRBJ2-3 | TRBV6-2/TRBV6-3 | TRBD1 | CASSTVDRAPNTQYF | TGTGCCAGCAGCACCGTCGACAGGGCGCCAAATACGCAGTATTTT
many | TRBJ1-2 | TRBV18 | NA | CASSPPAGTNYGYTF | TGTGCCAGCTCACCACCGGCAGGAACTAACTATGGCTACACCTTC
medium-sized | TRBJ1-2 | TRBV5-1 | NA | CASSLSSPNYGYTF | TGCGCCAGCAGCTTGTCGAGTCCCAACTATGGCTACACCTTC
medium-sized | TRBJ2-3 | TRBV27 | TRBD2 | CASSLETSGGTDTQYF | TGTGCCAGCAGTTTGGAGACTAGCGGGGGGACAGATACGCAGTATTTT
medium-sized | TRBJ2-1 | TRBV19 | NA | CASSIGAGRYNEQFF | TGTGCCAGTAGTATAGGGGCGGGCCGCTACAATGAGCAGTTCTTC
few | TRBJ2-4 | TRBV27 | NA | CASSLSRQGKDIQYF | TGTGCCAGCAGTTTATCACGCCAGGGGAAAGACATTCAGTACTTC
NA | TRBJ2-2 | TRBV20-1 | NA | CSARRTQNTGELFF | TGCAGTGCTAGGCGGACACAGAACACCGGGGAGCTGTTTTTT
NA | TRBJ1-5 | TRBV28 | TRBD1 | CASSFRGGYKPQHF | TGTGCCAGCAGCTTCCGAGGGGGCTATAAGCCCCAGCATTTT
medium-sized | TRBJ2-7 | TRBV12-5 | TRBD2 | CASGLATRGAESYEQYF | TGTGCTAGTGGTTTGGCCACGCGGGGGGCAGAATCGTACGAGCAGTACTTC
medium-sized | TRBJ2-5 | TRBV12-5 | TRBD2 | CASGPSGETQYF | TGTGCTAGTGGTCCTAGCGGGGAGACCCAGTACTTC
medium-sized | TRBJ1-1 | TRBV2 | TRBD1 | CASSWTGVNTEAFF | TGTGCCAGCAGTTGGACAGGGGTGAACACTGAAGCTTTCTTT
few | TRBJ2-7 | TRBV2 | NA | CASRTETYEQYF | TGTGCCAGCCGGACAGAGACCTACGAGCAGTACTTC
medium-sized | TRBJ2-3 | TRBV7-9 | NA | CASSLVGTTSTDTQYF | TGTGCCAGCAGCTTAGTGGGTACCACTAGCACAGATACGCAGTATTTT
few | TRBJ1-2 | TRBV5-1 | TRBD1 | CASSSGTGREEGYTF | TGCGCCAGCAGCTCCGGGACAGGGAGGGAGGAAGGCTACACCTTC
NA | TRBJ2-7 | TRBV3-1 | NA | CASSHSYSSYEQYF | TGTGCCAGCAGCCACAGCTACTCCTCCTACGAGCAGTACTTC
large | TRBJ2-7 | TRBV5-1 | TRBD1 | CASMLGQGGVSEQYF | TGCGCCAGCATGCTGGGACAAGGGGGCGTATCCGAACAGTACTTC
few | TRBJ2-5 | TRBV7-6 | TRBD1 | CASSLGGQGETQYF | TGTGCCAGCAGCTTAGGGGGACAGGGAGAGACCCAGTACTTC
medium-sized | TRBJ1-5 | TRBV19 | TRBD1 | CASSIGGQEHQPQHF | TGTGCCAGTAGTATAGGGGGACAGGAGCATCAGCCCCAGCATTTT
NA | TRBJ2-7 | TRBV11-2 | NA | CASSSTRLPQFEQYF | TGTGCCAGCAGCTCGACTAGATTGCCCCAGTTCGAGCAGTACTTC
medium-sized | TRBJ2-5 | TRBV10-1 | NA | CASSSSDQETQYF | TGCGCCAGCAGCTCTAGCGACCAAGAGACCCAGTACTTC
medium-sized | TRBJ1-5 | TRBV28 | NA | CASSSLRLSNQPQHF | TGTGCCAGCAGCTCTCTGAGATTGAGCAATCAGCCCCAGCATTTT
few | TRBJ2-7 | TRBV28 | NA | CASTEALDASYEQYF | TGTGCCAGCACCGAGGCCTTGGACGCTAGCTACGAGCAGTACTTC
NA | TRBJ2-1 | TRBV20-1 | TRBD2 | CSAKKLAEGDEQFF | TGCAGTGCTAAAAAACTAGCGGAGGGGGATGAGCAGTTCTTC
NA | TRBJ1-6 | TRBV6-1 | TRBD1 | CASSSKTGGSSPLHF | TGTGCCAGCAGTTCTAAGACAGGGGGCAGTTCACCCCTCCACTTT
NA | TRBJ1-5 | TRBV6-5 | NA | CASRRAGNQPQHF | TGTGCCAGCCGTAGGGCGGGCAATCAGCCCCAGCATTTT
few | TRBJ2-5 | TRBV20-1 | TRBD2 | CSALGTSGSQETQYF | TGCAGTGCCCTGGGGACTAGCGGGTCTCAAGAGACCCAGTACTTC
medium-sized | TRBJ1-3 | TRBV7-9 | NA | CASSSPRHSSGNTIYF | TGTGCCAGCAGCTCTCCCAGACATAGCTCTGGAAACACCATATATTTT
few | TRBJ1-1 | TRBV7-9 | TRBD1 | CASSNGQGGNTEAFF | TGTGCCAGCAGCAACGGCCAGGGGGGGAACACTGAAGCTTTCTTT
medium-sized | TRBJ1-4 | TRBV5-1 | NA | CASSRDRNEKLFF | TGCGCCAGCAGCCGGGACCGGAATGAAAAACTGTTTTTT
NA | TRBJ1-6 | TRBV30 | NA | CAWSVSGQYSPLHF | TGTGCCTGGAGTGTATCTGGCCAATATTCACCCCTCCACTTT
medium-sized | TRBJ2-1 | TRBV3-1 | TRBD2 | CASRPGTSGDNEQFF | TGTGCCAGCAGGCCCGGGACTAGCGGGGACAATGAGCAGTTCTTC
NA | TRBJ2-3 | TRBV12-3/TRBV12-4 | NA | CASSLFGDLNTDTQYF | TGTGCCAGCAGCCTCTTTGGGGACCTGAACACAGATACGCAGTATTTT
NA | TRBJ2-7 | TRBV7-8 | NA | CASSRLRGEEEQYF | TGTGCCAGCAGCCGCCTGAGGGGGGAGGAAGAGCAGTACTTC
NA | TRBJ2-3 | TRBV3-1 | NA | CASSQAAMKRYF | TGTGCCAGCAGCCAGGCTGCTATGAAGCGGTATTTT
NA | TRBJ2-3 | TRBV5-6 | TRBD1 | CASWGGWTGSSDTQYF | TGTGCCAGCTGGGGTGGCTGGACAGGCTCATCAGATACGCAGTATTTT
medium-sized | TRBJ2-5 | TRBV29-1 | NA | CSGTAQETQYF | TGCAGCGGGACGGCCCAAGAGACCCAGTACTTC
NA | TRBJ1-2 | TRBV20-1 | NA | CSARSETAPWGYTF | TGCAGTGCTCGATCCGAGACAGCACCTTGGGGCTACACCTTC
few | TRBJ1-2 | TRBV20-1 | TRBD1 | CSATTARTGGDGGYTF | TGCAGTGCTACCACCGCCCGGACAGGGGGGGATGGTGGCTACACCTTC
few | TRBJ1-2 | TRBV7-3 | NA | CASSLFPQGYGYTF | TGTGCCAGCAGCTTGTTTCCACAGGGCTATGGCTACACCTTC
many | TRBJ1-5 | TRBV5-1 | NA | CASSLDSDGNQPQHF | TGCGCCAGCAGCTTAGACAGTGACGGCAATCAGCCCCAGCATTTT
medium-sized | TRBJ2-2 | TRBV4-2 | NA | CASSYVAGELFF | TGTGCCAGCAGCTATGTTGCAGGGGAGCTGTTTTTT
medium-sized | TRBJ2-5 | TRBV6-5 | TRBD1 | CASSPAGTGGLRGTQYF | TGTGCCAGCAGTCCTGCCGGGACAGGGGGCTTGAGGGGGACCCAGTACTTC
medium-sized | TRBJ2-5 | TRBV28 | NA | CASSLDPRDNQETQYF | TGTGCCAGCAGTTTAGATCCCCGGGACAACCAAGAGACCCAGTACTTC
medium-sized | TRBJ2-7 | TRBV12-5 | TRBD1 | CASGLFGTGGTYEQYF | TGTGCTAGTGGTTTGTTCGGGACAGGGGGAACCTACGAGCAGTACTTC
medium-sized | TRBJ2-2 | TRBV18 | NA | CASSPQDGELFF | TGTGCCAGCTCACCTCAAGACGGGGAGCTGTTTTTT
medium-sized | TRBJ2-7 | TRBV5-4 | NA | CASSLSFQRGYEQYF | TGTGCCAGCAGCTTGAGTTTTCAGAGAGGCTACGAGCAGTACTTC
large | TRBJ1-3 | TRBV7-8 | NA | CASSLGTGGGSGNTIYF | TGTGCCAGCAGCTTAGGAACAGGCGGAGGCTCTGGAAACACCATATATTTT
many | TRBJ2-2 | TRBV12-3/TRBV12-4 | NA | CASSLLLSGELFF | TGTGCCAGCAGTTTATTGCTTTCCGGGGAGCTGTTTTTT
NA | TRBJ1-2 | TRBV20-1 | NA | CSAGDYGYTF | TGCAGTGCTGGCGACTATGGCTACACCTTC
NA | TRBJ2-3 | TRBV7-9 | NA | CALRPSTDTQYF | TGTGCCTTACGACCGTCCACAGATACGCAGTATTTT
NA | TRBJ1-4 | TRBV11-2 | TRBD1 | CASSQDRGRYEKLFF | TGTGCCAGCAGCCAGGACAGGGGACGATACGAAAAACTGTTTTTT
NA | TRBJ2-2 | TRBV18 | TRBD2 | CASSPPVRTRNTGELFF | TGTGCCAGCTCACCACCTGTCAGGACTAGGAACACCGGGGAGCTGTTTTTT
NA | TRBJ1-5 | TRBV6-1 | NA | CASRVGDQPQHF | TGTGCCAGCAGGGTAGGAGATCAGCCCCAGCATTTT